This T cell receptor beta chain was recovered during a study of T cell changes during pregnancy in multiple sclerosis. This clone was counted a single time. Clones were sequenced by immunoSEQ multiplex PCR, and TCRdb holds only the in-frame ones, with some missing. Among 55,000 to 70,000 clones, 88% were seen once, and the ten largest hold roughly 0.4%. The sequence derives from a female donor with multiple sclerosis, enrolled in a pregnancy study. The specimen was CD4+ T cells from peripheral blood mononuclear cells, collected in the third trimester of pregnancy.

CDR3 nucleotide sequence: TGTGCCAGCAGCTTAGATGAGGCTTCTGAAGCTTTCTTT. Translation gives CASSLDEASEAFF. The chain uses TRBV7-9 and TRBJ1-1; unclear D gene. Germline lookup yields CDR1 SEHNR and CDR2 FQNEAQ (reference sequence). This CDR3 is 13 amino acids long. V shed 1 base and J shed 6 bases, with 9 bases lying between them. The full variable domain, rest sourced from reference TRBV7-9 and TRBJ1-1, is DTGVSQNPRHKITKRGQNVTFRCDPISEHNRLYWYRQTLGQGPEFLTYFQNEAQLEKSRLLSDRFSAERPKGSFSTLEIQRTEQGDSAMYLCASSLDEASEAFFGQGTRLTVV.